This TCR beta chain was identified in a study of blood T cell repertoires in COVID-19. Study details: There were acute and convalescent COVID-19 samples, and they came from the United States, Italy and Spain. From T cells, B-cell-depleted T cells, or PBMCs came the material, which was cDNA or gDNA.

V gave up 1 base and J gave up 4 bases, with 13 bases separating them. Germline V lookup: CDR1 LGHNA, CDR2 YSLEER. The CDR3 covers 15 residues. Original processing methods: Amplification with reference gene primers provided the estimates of nucleated cell counts. The table came from immunoSEQ multiplex PCR; TCRdb's copy has only in-frame clones and leaves some out. V, J and clone size are taken as reported in that table, and D and trimming were inferred from the DNA itself. The table shows 250,000 or so clones, with 75% to 85% occurring only once. Specimen: peripheral blood. The chain has TRBV4-3 and TRBJ1-1, with D maybe TRBD1 (6 bases). This TCR derives from a woman between 65 and 79 years old with acute or convalescent COVID-19. CDR3 sequence reads: CASSQATGSGTEAFF. As DNA, the CDR3 is TGCGCCAGCAGCCAAGCAACAGGGAGTGGCACTGAAGCTTTCTTT.